The source of this T cell receptor beta chain is a study of blood T cell repertoires in COVID-19. About the study: Samples came from the United States, Italy and Spain, spanning acute and convalescent COVID-19.

The CDR3 length is 15 residues. The V end lost 2 bases, the J end lost 0 bases, and 8 bases lay between the germline ends. The germline V gene has CDR1 MNHEY and CDR2 SMNVEV (reference sequence). Methods used by the authors: Estimation of nucleated cell counts relied on the amplification of reference gene primers. Sequencing used immunoSEQ multiplex PCR; TCRdb keeps in-frame clones, though not all of them. The V and J calls and clone size were taken over from that table, and D and trimming were inferred from the DNA. The data contain about 150,000 clones, about four fifths of them singletons. Sequencing was carried out using peripheral blood. This TCR was sampled from a woman of 80 years or more with active or convalescent COVID-19. The rearrangement joins TRBV27 to TRBJ2-1; TRBD2 is a possible D gene (5 bases). The CDR3 sequence: CASSLRGVSYNEQFF. The CDR3 nucleotides are TGTGCCAGCAGTTTACGGGGTGTCTCCTACAATGAGCAGTTCTTC.